This T cell receptor (beta chain) was sequenced in a study of cytomegalovirus exposure and HLA in healthy donors. The V gene lost 6 bases and the J gene lost 0 bases, with 12 bases spanning the gap. This CDR3 is 16 amino acids long. Looked up from germline, CDR1 is LNHDA and CDR2 is SQIVND (reference sequence). This PCR relied on a set of 60 Vbeta primers and 13 Jbeta primers. Sequenced by immunoSEQ multiplex PCR; TCRdb stores in-frame clones only, minus some. The table has 90,000 to 95,000 clones, around three quarters seen once. The material sequenced was PBMCs. The clonotype comes from a young man in good health and CMV-seronegative. V usage is TRBV19 and J usage is TRBJ2-6, with unresolved D. The CDR3 DNA reads as TGTGCCAGTAGCAACTGGAGAACCTCTGGGGCCAACGTCCTGACTTTC. Encoded protein: CASSNWRTSGANVLTF.